This TCR beta chain was sequenced during a study of OX40 agonist ivuxolimab in advanced cancers. Overall study: Enrollees could have had prior anti-PD-1, anti-PD-L1 or anti-CTLA-4 therapy, which about 40% had received.

Profiled with immunoSEQ multiplex PCR; TCRdb holds only in-frame clones, not every one. This repertoire shows around 60,000 clones, about 88% found once; its top ten account for about 1.9%. This clone was seen more than once but under ten times. The length of the CDR3 is 15 residues. With 4 bases removed from V and 0 bases from J, the gap between germline ends came to 10 bases. Germline values: CDR1 SEHNR, CDR2 FQNEAQ (reference sequence). Sequenced material: CD4+ or CD8+ T cells sorted from blood, taken in a trial of the OX40 agonist ivuxolimab. This sequence originates from an adult with an advanced solid tumor such as melanoma, head and neck, liver or kidney cancer. The chain carries TRBV7-9 and TRBJ1-5; no clear D gene. CDR3 bases: TGTGCCAGCAGCTCAGAAGCCTATAGCAATCAGCCCCAGCATTTT. It encodes CASSSEAYSNQPQHF.